Detailed here is one TCR beta chain. This specimen comes from a study of blood T cell repertoires in COVID-19. Study-wide context: Italy, Spain and the United States were the sources of the convalescent and acute COVID-19 samples. Nucleic acid was either cDNA or gDNA, and it came from T cells, B-cell-depleted T cells, or PBMCs.

Methods used by the authors: Estimation of nucleated cell counts relied on the amplification of reference gene primers. Assay used: immunoSEQ multiplex PCR; TCRdb lists only in-frame clones, some missing. V and J calls and clone size are given by that table; D and trimming were obtained from the DNA. The sample records around 180,000 clones, approximately 84% being singletons. Trimming removed 3 bases from V and 5 bases from J, with 10 bases in between. The length of the CDR3 is 13 residues. Looked up from germline, CDR1 is SGHTA and CDR2 is FQGTGA. The V and J genes are TRBV7-3 and TRBJ1-2, with D possibly being TRBD1 (6 bases). Sequenced input: peripheral blood. The clonotype comes from a human donor in a cohort sampled during active COVID-19. CDR3 coding DNA: TGTGCCAGCAGCTTGGACAGCGGATATGGCTACACCTTC. It is translated as CASSLDSGYGYTF. Supplemented by reference TRBV7-3 and TRBJ1-2, the full variable domain reads GAGVSQTPSNKVTEKGKYVELRCDPISGHTALYWYRQSLGQGPEFLIYFQGTGAADDSGLPNDRFFAVRPEGSVSTLKIQRTERGDSAVYLCASSLDSGYGYTFGSGTRLTVV.